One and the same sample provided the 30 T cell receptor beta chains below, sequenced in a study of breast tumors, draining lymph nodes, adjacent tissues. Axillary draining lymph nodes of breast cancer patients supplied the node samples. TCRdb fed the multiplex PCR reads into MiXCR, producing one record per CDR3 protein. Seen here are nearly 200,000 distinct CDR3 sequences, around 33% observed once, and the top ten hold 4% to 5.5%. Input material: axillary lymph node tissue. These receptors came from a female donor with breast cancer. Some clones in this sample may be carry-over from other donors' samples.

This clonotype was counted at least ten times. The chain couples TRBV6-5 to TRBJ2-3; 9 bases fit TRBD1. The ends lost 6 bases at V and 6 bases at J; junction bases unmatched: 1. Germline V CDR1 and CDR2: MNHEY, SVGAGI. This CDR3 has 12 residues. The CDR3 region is CASRTGGDTQYF. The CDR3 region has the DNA TGTGCCAGCAGGACAGGGGGGGATACGCAGTATTTT.

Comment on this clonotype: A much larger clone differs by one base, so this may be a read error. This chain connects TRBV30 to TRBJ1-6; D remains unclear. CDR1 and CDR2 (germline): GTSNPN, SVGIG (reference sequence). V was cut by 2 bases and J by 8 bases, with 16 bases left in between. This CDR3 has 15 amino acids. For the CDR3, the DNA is TGTGCCTGGAGTCTGAGAGGGTTCATCTATTCACCCCTCCACTTT. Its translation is CAWSLRGFIYSPLHF.

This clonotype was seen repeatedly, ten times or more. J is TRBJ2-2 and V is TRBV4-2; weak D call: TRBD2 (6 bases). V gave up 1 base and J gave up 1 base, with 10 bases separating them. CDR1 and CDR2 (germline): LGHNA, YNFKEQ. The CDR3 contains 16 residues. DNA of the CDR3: TGTGCCAGCAGCCAAGTCGGGACTCAGAACACCGGGGAGCTGTTTTTT. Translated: CASSQVGTQNTGELFF.

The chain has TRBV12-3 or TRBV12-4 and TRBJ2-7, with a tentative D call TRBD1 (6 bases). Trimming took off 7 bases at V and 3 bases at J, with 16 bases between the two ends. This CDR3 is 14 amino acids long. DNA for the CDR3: TGTGCCAGCACGACAGGCCCACCAAGCTACGAGCAGTACTTC. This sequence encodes CASTTGPPSYEQYF.

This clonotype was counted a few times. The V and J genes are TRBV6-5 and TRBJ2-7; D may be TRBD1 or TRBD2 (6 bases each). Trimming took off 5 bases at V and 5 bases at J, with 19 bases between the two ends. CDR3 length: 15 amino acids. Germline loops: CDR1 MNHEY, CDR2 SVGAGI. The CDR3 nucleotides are TGTGCCAGCAGTCACGACGGGCAGGGGAGGAACGAGCAGTACTTC. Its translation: CASSHDGQGRNEQYF.

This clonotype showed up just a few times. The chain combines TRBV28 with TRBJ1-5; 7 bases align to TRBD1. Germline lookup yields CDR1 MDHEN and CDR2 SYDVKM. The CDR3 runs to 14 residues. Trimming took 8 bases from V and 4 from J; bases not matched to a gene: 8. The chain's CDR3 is CASGSTGSNQPQHF. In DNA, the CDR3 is TGTGCCAGCGGATCGACAGGGTCGAATCAGCCCCAGCATTTT.

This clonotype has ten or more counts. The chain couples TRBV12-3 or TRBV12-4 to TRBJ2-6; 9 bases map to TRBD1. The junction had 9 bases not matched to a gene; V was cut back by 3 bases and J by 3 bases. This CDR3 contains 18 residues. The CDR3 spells CASSFRGGQGYGANVLTF. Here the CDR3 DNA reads TGTGCCAGCAGTTTCAGGGGGGGACAGGGTTATGGGGCCAACGTCCTGACTTTC.

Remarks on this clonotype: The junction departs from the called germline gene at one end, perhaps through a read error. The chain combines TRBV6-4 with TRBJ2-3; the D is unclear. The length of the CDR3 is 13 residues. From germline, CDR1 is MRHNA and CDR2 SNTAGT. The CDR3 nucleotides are TGTGCCAGCAGTCACCAAGGCACAGATGCGCAGTATTTT. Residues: CASSHQGTDAQYF.

CDR3 coding DNA: TGTGCCAGCAGTGTACCTATTTTGGCCGGCACAGATACGCAGTATTTT. The encoded protein is CASSVPILAGTDTQYF. V is TRBV28 and J is TRBJ2-3, with D unresolved. The germline gives CDR1 MDHEN, CDR2 SYDVKM. Trimming removed 5 bases from V and 1 base from J, with 16 bases in between. The CDR3 sequence is 16 residues long.

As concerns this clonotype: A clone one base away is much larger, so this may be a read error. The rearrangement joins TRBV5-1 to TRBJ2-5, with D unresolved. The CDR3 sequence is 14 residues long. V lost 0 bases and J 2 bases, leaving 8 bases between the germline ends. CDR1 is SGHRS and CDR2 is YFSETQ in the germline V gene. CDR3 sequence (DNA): TGCGCCAGCAGCTTGGGGGCAGCTCAAGAGACCCAGTACTTC. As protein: CASSLGAAQETQYF.

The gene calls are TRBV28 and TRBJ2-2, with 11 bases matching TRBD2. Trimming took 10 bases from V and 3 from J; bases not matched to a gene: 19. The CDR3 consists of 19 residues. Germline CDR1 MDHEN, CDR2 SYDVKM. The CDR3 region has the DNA TGTGCCACCAATGGGATGTCTAGCGGGAGGTTGTGGGACACCGGGGAGCTGTTTTTT. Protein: CATNGMSSGRLWDTGELFF.

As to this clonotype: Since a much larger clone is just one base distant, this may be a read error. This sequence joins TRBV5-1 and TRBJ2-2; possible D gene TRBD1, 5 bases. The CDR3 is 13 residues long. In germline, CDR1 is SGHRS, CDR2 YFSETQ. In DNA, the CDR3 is TGCGCCAGCAAACAGGAGAACGCCGGGGAGCTGTTTTTT. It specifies CASKQENAGELFF.

The CDR3 spells CSVLGQGLDEQYF. The CDR3 DNA reads TGCAGCGTCCTGGGACAGGGGCTCGACGAGCAGTACTTC. The chain has TRBV29-1 and TRBJ2-7, with TRBD1 matching over 10 bases. CDR3 length: 13 residues. Germline lookup yields CDR1 SQVTM and CDR2 ANQGSEA. V trimming: 6 bases; J trimming: 5 bases; junction bases outside the gene matches: 7.

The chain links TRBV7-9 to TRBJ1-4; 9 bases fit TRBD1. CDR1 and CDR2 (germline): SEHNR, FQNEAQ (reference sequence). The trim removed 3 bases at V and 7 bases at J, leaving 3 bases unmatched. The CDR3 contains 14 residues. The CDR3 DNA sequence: TGTGCCAGCAGCTTCGGGACAGGGCTTGAAAAACTGTTTTTT. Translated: CASSFGTGLEKLFF.

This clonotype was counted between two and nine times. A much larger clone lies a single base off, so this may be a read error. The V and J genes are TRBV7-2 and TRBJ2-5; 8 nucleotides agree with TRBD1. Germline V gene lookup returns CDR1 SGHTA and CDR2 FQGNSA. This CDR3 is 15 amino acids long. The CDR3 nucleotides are TGTGCCAGCAGCCCCTCGGGACAGGTTCTAGAGACCCAGCACTTC. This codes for CASSPSGQVLETQHF.

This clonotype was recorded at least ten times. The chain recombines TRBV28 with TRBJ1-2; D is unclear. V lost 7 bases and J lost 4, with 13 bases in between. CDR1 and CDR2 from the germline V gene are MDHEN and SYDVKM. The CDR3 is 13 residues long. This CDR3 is CASTELTGYGYTF. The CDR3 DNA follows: TGTGCCAGCACGGAGTTAACGGGCTATGGCTACACCTTC.

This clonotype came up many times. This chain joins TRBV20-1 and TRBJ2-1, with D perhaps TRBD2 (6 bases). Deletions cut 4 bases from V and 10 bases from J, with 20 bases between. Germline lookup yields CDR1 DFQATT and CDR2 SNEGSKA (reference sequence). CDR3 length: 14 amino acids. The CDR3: CSATLARQNTEQFF. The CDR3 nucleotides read TGCAGTGCTACACTAGCTAGGCAGAATACGGAGCAGTTCTTC.

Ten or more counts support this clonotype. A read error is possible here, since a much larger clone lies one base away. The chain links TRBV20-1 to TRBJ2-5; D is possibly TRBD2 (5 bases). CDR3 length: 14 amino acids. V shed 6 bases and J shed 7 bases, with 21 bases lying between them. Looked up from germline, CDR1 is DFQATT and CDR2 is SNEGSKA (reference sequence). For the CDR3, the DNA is TGCAGTGCCCCCGTGGACCGAGCGGCCACGACCCAGTACTTC. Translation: CSAPVDRAATTQYF.

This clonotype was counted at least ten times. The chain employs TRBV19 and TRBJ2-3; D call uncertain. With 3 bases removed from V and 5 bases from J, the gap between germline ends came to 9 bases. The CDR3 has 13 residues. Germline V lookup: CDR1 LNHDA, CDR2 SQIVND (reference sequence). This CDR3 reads CASSMRQLDTQYF. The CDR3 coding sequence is TGTGCCAGTAGTATGAGGCAGTTAGATACGCAGTATTTT.

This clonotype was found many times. The CDR3 coding sequence is TGTGCCAGCTCACCAAGGAGCGCAGGGAATAATGAGCAGTACTTC. Translation: CASSPRSAGNNEQYF. The chain uses TRBV18 and TRBJ2-7; D may be TRBD1 (5 bases). CDR1 and CDR2 from the germline V gene are KGHSH and LQKENI. V was trimmed by 2 bases and J by 7 bases, leaving 18 bases between them. This CDR3 spans 15 amino acids.

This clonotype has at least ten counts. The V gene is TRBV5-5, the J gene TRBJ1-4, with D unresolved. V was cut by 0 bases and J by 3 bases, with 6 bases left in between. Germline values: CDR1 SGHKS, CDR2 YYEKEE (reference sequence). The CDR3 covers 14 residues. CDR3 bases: TGTGCCAGCAGCTTGGGGAGATCTAATGAAAAACTGTTTTTT. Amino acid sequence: CASSLGRSNEKLFF. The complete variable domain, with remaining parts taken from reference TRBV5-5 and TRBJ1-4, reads DAGVTQSPTHLIKTRGQQVTLRCSPISGHKSVSWYQQVLGQGPQFIFQYYEKEERGRGNFPDRFSARQFPNYSSELNVNALLLGDSALYLCASSLGRSNEKLFFGSGTQLSVL.

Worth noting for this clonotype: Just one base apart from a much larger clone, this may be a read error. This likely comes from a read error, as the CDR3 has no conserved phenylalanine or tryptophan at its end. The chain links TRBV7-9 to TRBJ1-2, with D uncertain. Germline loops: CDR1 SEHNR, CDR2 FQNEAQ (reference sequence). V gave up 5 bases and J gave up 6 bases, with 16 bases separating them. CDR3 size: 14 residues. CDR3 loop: CASSPSGFEDGYTL. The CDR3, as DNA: TGTGCCAGCAGCCCCTCTGGGTTTGAAGATGGCTACACCCTC.

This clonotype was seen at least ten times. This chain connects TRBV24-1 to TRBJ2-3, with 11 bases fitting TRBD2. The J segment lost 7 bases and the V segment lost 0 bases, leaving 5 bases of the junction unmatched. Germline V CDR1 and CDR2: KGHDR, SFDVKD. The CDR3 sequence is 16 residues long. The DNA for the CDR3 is TGTGCCACCAGTGATTTGCCTAGCGGGGGGCCTTATACGCAGTATTTT. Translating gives CATSDLPSGGPYTQYF.

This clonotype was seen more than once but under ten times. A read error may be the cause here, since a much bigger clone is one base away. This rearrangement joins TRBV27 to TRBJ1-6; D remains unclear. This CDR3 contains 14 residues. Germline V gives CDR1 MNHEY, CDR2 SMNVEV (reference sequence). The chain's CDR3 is CASTSPGSNLPLHF. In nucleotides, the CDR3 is TGTGCCAGCACCTCTCCCGGCAGTAATTTACCCCTCCACTTT.

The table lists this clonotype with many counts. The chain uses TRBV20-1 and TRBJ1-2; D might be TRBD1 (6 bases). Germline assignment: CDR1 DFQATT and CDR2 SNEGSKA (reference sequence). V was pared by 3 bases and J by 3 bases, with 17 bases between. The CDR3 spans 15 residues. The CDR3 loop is CSASPGTRLDYGYTF. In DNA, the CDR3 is TGCAGTGCTAGTCCCGGGACACGCCTTGACTATGGCTACACCTTC.

In DNA, the CDR3 is TGTGCCAGCAGCTTAATTAGGACAGGGGGGAGAGAGACCCAGTACTTC. This translates into CASSLIRTGGRETQYF. This chain links TRBV7-8 with TRBJ2-5, with TRBD1 matching over 10 bases. The J segment lost 4 bases and the V segment lost 2 bases, leaving 7 bases of the junction unmatched. The CDR3 has 16 amino acids. Germline CDR1 is SGHVS and CDR2 is FQNEAQ. The variable domain in full, completed from reference TRBV7-8 and TRBJ2-5, reads GAGVSQSPRYKVAKRGQDVALRCDPISGHVSLFWYQQALGQGPEFLTYFQNEAQLDKSGLPSDRFFAERPEGSVSTLKIQRTQQEDSAVYLCASSLIRTGGRETQYFGPGTRLLVL.

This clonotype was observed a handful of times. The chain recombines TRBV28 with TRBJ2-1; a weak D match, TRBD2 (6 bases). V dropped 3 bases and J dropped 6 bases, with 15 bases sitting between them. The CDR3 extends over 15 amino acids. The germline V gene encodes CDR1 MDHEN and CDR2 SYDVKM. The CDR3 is CASSLKAGGFNEQFF. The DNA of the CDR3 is TGTGCCAGCAGTTTGAAAGCGGGTGGTTTCAATGAGCAGTTCTTC.

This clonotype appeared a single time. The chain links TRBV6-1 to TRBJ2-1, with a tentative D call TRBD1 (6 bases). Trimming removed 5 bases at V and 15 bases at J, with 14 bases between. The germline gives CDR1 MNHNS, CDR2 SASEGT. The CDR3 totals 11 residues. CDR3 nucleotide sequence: TGTGCCAGCAGTCAGGGGCCCACGCCGTTCTTC. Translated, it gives CASSQGPTPFF.

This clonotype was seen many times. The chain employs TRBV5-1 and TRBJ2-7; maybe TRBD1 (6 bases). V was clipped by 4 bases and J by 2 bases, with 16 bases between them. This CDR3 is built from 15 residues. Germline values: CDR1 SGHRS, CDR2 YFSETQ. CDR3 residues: CASSPGQNVAYEQYF. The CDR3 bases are TGCGCCAGCAGCCCCGGACAGAATGTAGCCTACGAGCAGTACTTC.

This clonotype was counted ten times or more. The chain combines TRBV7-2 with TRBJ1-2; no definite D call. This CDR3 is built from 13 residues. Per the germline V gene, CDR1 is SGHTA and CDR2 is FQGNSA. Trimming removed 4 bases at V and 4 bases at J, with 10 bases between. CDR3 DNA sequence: TGTGCCAGCAGCTCAAGGGTGGGCTATGGCTACACCTTC. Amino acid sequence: CASSSRVGYGYTF.